Listed below are T cell receptor beta chains from one sample, sequenced in a study of blood T cell repertoires in COVID-19. Some clones are missing from TCRdb's copy, which holds only in-frame ones; the method was immunoSEQ multiplex PCR. This table has over 30,000 clones, around 90% appearing once. Sequenced input: peripheral blood. The receptors come from a man in his sixties or seventies with active or convalescent COVID-19. CDR3s include the opening cysteine and the closing phenylalanine or tryptophan.

TRBJ2-1	TRBV28	CASTDPGAPNEQFF
TRBJ2-7	TRBV19	CASSRYPTGGYEQYF
TRBJ2-5	TRBV6-6	CASSQPEDQETQYF
TRBJ2-7	TRBV6-6	CASSVGGAWDEQYF
TRBJ1-2	TRBV5-1	CASSQSNYGYTF
TRBJ1-1	TRBV7-3	CASSSLADTEAFF
TRBJ1-1	TRBV10-3	CAISDRGQRNTEAFF
TRBJ2-7	TRBV6-2/TRBV6-3	CASSYSTGRGSYEQYF
TRBJ2-6	TRBV7-2	CASTREGSGANVLTF
TRBJ2-5	TRBV7-2	CASSLSGGVETQYF
TRBJ1-4	TRBV12-3/TRBV12-4	CASSFVRGGLFF
TRBJ2-1	TRBV2	CASSEIATGGISEQFF
TRBJ2-7	TRBV9	CASSPGGSTGLEQYF
TRBJ2-5	TRBV4-1	CASSQGPRKEETQYF
TRBJ1-1	TRBV19	CASSIHRGGRSTEAFF
TRBJ1-1	TRBV12-3/TRBV12-4	CASSHGGTEAFF
TRBJ2-7	TRBV6-5	CASSYSSGKGYEQYF
TRBJ1-3	TRBV5-1	CASSPGTHSGNTIYF
TRBJ1-2	TRBV28	CASSPIGYGYTF
TRBJ1-6	TRBV6-1	CASSEDRDRGGHSPLHF
TRBJ1-4	TRBV19	CASNAGTVNEKLFF
TRBJ2-1	TRBV7-9	CASSLRGSSYNEQFF
TRBJ2-1	TRBV7-3	CASSLILATYNEQFF
TRBJ2-7	TRBV28	CATTTGAEQYF
TRBJ2-2	TRBV10-3	CAISPGTNTGELFF
TRBJ1-5	TRBV7-2	CASSLEWGRAVQPQHF
TRBJ1-2	TRBV28	CASSETPGTGGANYGYTF
TRBJ1-1	TRBV4-1	CASSQDNRRNTEAFF
TRBJ1-1	TRBV29-1	CSGGRENTEAFF
TRBJ1-1	TRBV5-4	CASSPTLEMNTEAFF
TRBJ1-2	TRBV5-1	CASSPGQGAQNYGYTF
TRBJ1-2	TRBV18	CASSPGRGLGYTF
TRBJ2-7	TRBV19	CASSMRGQGHSYEQYF
TRBJ2-3	TRBV9	CASSVAGDFTDTQYF
TRBJ1-5	TRBV6-2/TRBV6-3	CASSYIGQGQGQPQHF
TRBJ1-5	TRBV5-8	CASSSIWRINQPQHF
TRBJ1-1	TRBV19	CASSSQRHVEAFF
TRBJ2-3	TRBV7-2	CASSLVGRGSTDTQYF
TRBJ1-1	TRBV18	CASSPRTGAGTEAFF
TRBJ1-6	TRBV5-4	CASSLDRDYNSPLHF
TRBJ1-6	TRBV5-6	CASSPGTDVSPLHF
TRBJ1-1	TRBV24-1	CATRGQGHGEAFF
TRBJ2-7	TRBV4-1	CASSQGGRQGAYEQYF
TRBJ1-3	TRBV5-1	CASSLGEAPTGNTIYF
TRBJ1-2	TRBV6-2/TRBV6-3	CASSRSGSSYGYTF
TRBJ2-1	TRBV2	CASKDSYNEQFF